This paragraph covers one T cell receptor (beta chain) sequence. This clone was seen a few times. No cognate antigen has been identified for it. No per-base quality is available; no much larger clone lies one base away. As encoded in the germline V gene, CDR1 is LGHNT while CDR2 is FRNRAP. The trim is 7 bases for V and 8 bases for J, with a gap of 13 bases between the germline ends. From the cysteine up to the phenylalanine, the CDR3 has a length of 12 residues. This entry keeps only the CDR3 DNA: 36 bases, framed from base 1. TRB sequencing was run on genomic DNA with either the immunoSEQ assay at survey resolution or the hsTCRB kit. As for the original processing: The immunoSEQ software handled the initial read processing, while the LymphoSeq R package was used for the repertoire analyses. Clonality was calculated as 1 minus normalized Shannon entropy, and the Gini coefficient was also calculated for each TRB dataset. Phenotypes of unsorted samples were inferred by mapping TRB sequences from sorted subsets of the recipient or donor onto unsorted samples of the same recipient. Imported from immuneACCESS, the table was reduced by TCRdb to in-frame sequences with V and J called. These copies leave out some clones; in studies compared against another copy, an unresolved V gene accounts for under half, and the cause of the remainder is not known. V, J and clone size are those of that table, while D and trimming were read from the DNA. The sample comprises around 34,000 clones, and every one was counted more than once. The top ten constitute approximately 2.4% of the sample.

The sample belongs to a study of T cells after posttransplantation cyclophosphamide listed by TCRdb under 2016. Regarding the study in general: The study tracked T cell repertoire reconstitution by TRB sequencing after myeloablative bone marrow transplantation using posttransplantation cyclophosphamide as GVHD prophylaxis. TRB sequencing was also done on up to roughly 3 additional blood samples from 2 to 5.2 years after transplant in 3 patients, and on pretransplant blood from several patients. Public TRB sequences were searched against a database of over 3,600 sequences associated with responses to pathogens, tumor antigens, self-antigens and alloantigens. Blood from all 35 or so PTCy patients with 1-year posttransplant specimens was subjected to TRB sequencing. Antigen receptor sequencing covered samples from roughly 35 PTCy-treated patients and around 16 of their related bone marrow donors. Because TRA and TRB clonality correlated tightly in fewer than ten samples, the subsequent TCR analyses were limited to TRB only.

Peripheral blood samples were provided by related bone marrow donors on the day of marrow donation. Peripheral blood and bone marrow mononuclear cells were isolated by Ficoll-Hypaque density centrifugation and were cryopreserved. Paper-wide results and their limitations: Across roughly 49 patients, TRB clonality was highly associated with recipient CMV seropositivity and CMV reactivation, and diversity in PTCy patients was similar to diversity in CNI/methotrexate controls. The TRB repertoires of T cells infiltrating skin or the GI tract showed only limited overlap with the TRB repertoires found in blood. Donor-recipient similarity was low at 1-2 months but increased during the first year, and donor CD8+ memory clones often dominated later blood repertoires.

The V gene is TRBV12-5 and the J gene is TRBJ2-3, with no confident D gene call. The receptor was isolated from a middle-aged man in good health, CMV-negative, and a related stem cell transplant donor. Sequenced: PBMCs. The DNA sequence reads TGTGCTAGTGTTTGGTCAGCAGGTACGCAGTATTTT. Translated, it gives CASVWSAGTQYF.